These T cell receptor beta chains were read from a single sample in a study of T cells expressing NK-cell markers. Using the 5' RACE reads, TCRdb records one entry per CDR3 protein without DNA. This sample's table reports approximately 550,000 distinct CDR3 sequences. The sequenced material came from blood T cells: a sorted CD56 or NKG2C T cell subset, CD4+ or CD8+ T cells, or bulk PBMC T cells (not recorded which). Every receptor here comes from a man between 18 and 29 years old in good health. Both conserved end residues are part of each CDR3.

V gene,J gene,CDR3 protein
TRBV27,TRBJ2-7,CASRLTDRGRNEQYF
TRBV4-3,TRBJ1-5,CASSQEGYSNQPQHF
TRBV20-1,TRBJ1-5,CSLRQGGNQPQHF
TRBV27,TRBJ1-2,CASSLSRLPSSNYGYTF
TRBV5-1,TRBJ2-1,CASSLGAGAYNEQFF
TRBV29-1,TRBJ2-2,CSVEGVGLNTGELFF
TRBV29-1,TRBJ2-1,CSVEGTRVNNEQFF
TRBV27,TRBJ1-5,CASSSSDRGYAQHF
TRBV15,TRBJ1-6,CATSSNTGTLHF
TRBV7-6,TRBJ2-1,CASNPLGDPSYNEQFF
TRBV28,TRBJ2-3,CASSPPGGLAGGVDTQYF
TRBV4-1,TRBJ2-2,CASSLETGSTGELFF
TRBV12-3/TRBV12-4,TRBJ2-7,CASNPDGGSYEQYF
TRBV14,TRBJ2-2,CASSLSSAGVGSGGELFF
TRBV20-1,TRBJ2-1,CSAYARGGLNEQFF
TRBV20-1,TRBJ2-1,CSAREVGRMYYNEQFF
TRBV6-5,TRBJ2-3,CASSYSWRETDTQYF
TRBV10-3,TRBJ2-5,CAISGTGLRETQYF
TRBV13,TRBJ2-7,CASSSRSRETYEQYF
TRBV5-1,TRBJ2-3,CASTSREVTQDTQYF
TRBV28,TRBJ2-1,CASSFTTVGEQFF
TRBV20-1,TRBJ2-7,CSARAQGNRAEQYF
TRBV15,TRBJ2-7,CATRVTGAYEQYF
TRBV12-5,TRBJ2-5,CASGLVLLQGGKQETQYF
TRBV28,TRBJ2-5,CASSFSTKMAQYF
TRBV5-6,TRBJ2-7,CASSPRARSLYEQYF
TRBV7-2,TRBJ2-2,CASSLAYRQITNTGELFF
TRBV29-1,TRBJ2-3,CSVDRSGTDTQYF
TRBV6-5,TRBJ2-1,CASSRQGQRRFGDEQFF
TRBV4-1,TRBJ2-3,CASSRLAGSSTDTQYF
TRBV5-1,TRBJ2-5,CASKGVTVQETQYF